Following are 15 T cell receptor beta chains from one sample sequenced in a study of blood T cell repertoires in COVID-19. Clones were read by immunoSEQ multiplex PCR, and TCRdb kept only the in-frame ones, dropping some. This table has some 66,000 clones, roughly 82% appearing once. Material for sequencing was peripheral blood. Every receptor here comes from a man between 60 and 75 years old with acute or convalescent COVID-19.

The CDR3 DNA follows: TGTGCCAGCAGCTTAGGGGGGGTAGTGACAGATACGCAGTATTTT. Its translation: CASSLGGVVTDTQYF. The chain joins TRBV11-2 to TRBJ2-3, with D perhaps matching TRBD2 (6 bases). Germline loops: CDR1 SGHAT, CDR2 FQNNGV. The CDR3 covers 15 residues. Trimming removed 1 base from V and 3 bases from J, with 11 bases in between. Together with reference TRBV11-2 and TRBJ2-3, the CDR3 gives the full variable domain: EAGVAQSPRYKIIEKRQSVAFWCNPISGHATLYWYQQILGQGPKLLIQFQNNGVVDDSQLPKDRFSAERLKGVDSTLKIQPAKLEDSAVYLCASSLGGVVTDTQYFGPGTRLTVL.

The chain carries TRBV10-3 and TRBJ2-1; D is possibly TRBD1 (6 bases). The V gene lost 7 bases and the J gene lost 2 bases, with 12 bases spanning the gap. Germline V gives CDR1 ENHRY, CDR2 SYGVKD. The CDR3 loop spans 14 amino acids. CDR3 region: CAINRDITYNEQFF. CDR3 DNA: TGTGCCATCAATCGGGACATCACCTACAATGAGCAGTTCTTC.

This clone has a count of ten or more. The genes are TRBV9 and TRBJ2-3; TRBD1 might be the D (6 bases). V dropped 3 bases and J dropped 2 bases, with 10 bases sitting between them. CDR1 and CDR2 from the germline V gene are SGDLS and YYNGEE. CDR3 length: 14 amino acids. CDR3 nucleotide sequence: TGTGCCAGCAGCGGGGGACACGTCACAGATACGCAGTATTTT. Encoded protein: CASSGGHVTDTQYF. The variable domain in full, completed from reference TRBV9 and TRBJ2-3, reads DSGVTQTPKHLITATGQRVTLRCSPRSGDLSVYWYQQSLDQGLQFLIQYYNGEERAKGNILERFSAQQFPDLHSELNLSSLELGDSALYFCASSGGHVTDTQYFGPGTRLTVL.

V usage is TRBV30 and J usage is TRBJ2-3; 7 bases map to TRBD2. The CDR3 is 17 amino acids. The V segment lost 2 bases and the J segment 0 bases; nucleotides outside the gene matches: 11. Germline-derived CDR1 and CDR2 are GTSNPN and SVGIG (reference sequence). CDR3 DNA: TGTGCCTGGAGTCGGGGTAGCGGGCTTTCTAGCACAGATACGCAGTATTTT. It encodes CAWSRGSGLSSTDTQYF.

This clone was detected a few times. The chain is built from TRBV4-3 and TRBJ1-1; D unresolved. The CDR3 runs to 15 residues. V lost 1 base and J lost 5, with 14 bases in between. CDR1 and CDR2 (germline): LGHNA, YSLEER. The CDR3 nucleotides are TGCGCCAGCAGCCAAGGATTCGGGGTTGAAACTGAAGCTTTCTTT. Translation: CASSQGFGVETEAFF.

This clone has just a few counts. The V call is TRBV7-2, the J call TRBJ2-1, with 8 bases aligning to TRBD2. Per germline, CDR1 SGHTA and CDR2 FQGNSA. The trim removed 4 bases at V and 13 bases at J, leaving 3 bases unmatched. The CDR3 spans 11 residues. The chain's CDR3 is CASSSRGGQFF. CDR3 bases: TGTGCCAGCAGCTCACGGGGGGGCCAGTTCTTC.

The chain uses TRBV9 and TRBJ1-1, with TRBD1 matching 9 bases. J gave up 5 bases and V 4 bases, and 12 bases lay outside the gene matches. This CDR3 spans 16 amino acids. CDR1 is SGDLS and CDR2 is YYNGEE in the germline V gene. CDR3 amino acids: CASSTRTGASRTEAFF. The CDR3 DNA sequence: TGTGCCAGCAGCACTCGGACAGGGGCCTCTCGGACTGAAGCTTTCTTT. Full variable domain (remainder filled in from reference TRBV9 and TRBJ1-1): DSGVTQTPKHLITATGQRVTLRCSPRSGDLSVYWYQQSLDQGLQFLIQYYNGEERAKGNILERFSAQQFPDLHSELNLSSLELGDSALYFCASSTRTGASRTEAFFGQGTRLTVV.

The chain joins TRBV11-3 to TRBJ1-1; weak D call: TRBD1 (5 bases). CDR1 is SGHNT, CDR2 YENEEA, per germline. The CDR3 sequence is 15 residues long. The germline V and J ends were trimmed by 2 bases and 0 bases, with 10 bases remaining between them. CDR3 DNA sequence: TGTGCCAGCAGCTTACTCGGACAAATGAACACTGAAGCTTTCTTT. It yields the protein CASSLLGQMNTEAFF.

The chain is built from TRBV6-2 or TRBV6-3 and TRBJ2-7, with 7 bases matching TRBD2. J lost 0 bases, V lost 5 bases, and 7 bases had no gene match. CDR3 length: 15 residues. Germline V lookup: CDR1 MNHEY, CDR2 SVGEGT. The CDR3 here is CASSPRGGISYEQYV. DNA for the CDR3: TGTGCCAGCAGTCCGCGCGGGGGAATCTCCTACGAGCAGTACGTC.

The V gene is TRBV7-9, the J gene TRBJ1-2; the match to TRBD1 covers 9 bases. The junction had 7 bases not matched to a gene; V was cut back by 5 bases and J by 9 bases. CDR1 is SEHNR, CDR2 FQNEAQ, per germline (reference sequence). The CDR3 covers 13 residues. CDR3 DNA: TGTGCCAGCAGCCCCGACAGGGGGTCACGCTACACCTTC. Its protein is CASSPDRGSRYTF. The variable domain in full, with the rest retrieved from reference TRBV7-9 and TRBJ1-2, is DTGVSQNPRHKITKRGQNVTFRCDPISEHNRLYWYRQTLGQGPEFLTYFQNEAQLEKSRLLSDRFSAERPKGSFSTLEIQRTEQGDSAMYLCASSPDRGSRYTFGSGTRLTVV.

This sequence joins TRBV4-1 and TRBJ1-2; tentative D call: TRBD1 (5 bases). This CDR3 spans 16 amino acids. V lost 0 bases, J lost 8 bases, and 19 bases lay in between. Germline CDR1 and CDR2: MGHRA and YSYEKL. Here the CDR3 DNA reads TGCGCCAGCAGCCAAGATCAGGGACTTCCAATGTGGGGCTACACCTTC. This translates into CASSQDQGLPMWGYTF.

The V gene is TRBV6-2 or TRBV6-3, the J gene TRBJ1-1; D is possibly TRBD1 (5 bases). Germline assignment: CDR1 MNHEY and CDR2 SVGEGT. Between the trimmed V and J ends, which lost 5 bases and 1 base, there was a span of 11 bases. CDR3 length equals 14 residues. In nucleotides, the CDR3 is TGTGCCAGCAGTCGTACGCAGGGGAACACTGAAGCTTTCTTT. Translated: CASSRTQGNTEAFF.

The chain carries TRBV30 and TRBJ1-2, with a tentative D call TRBD1 (6 bases). The V end was cut by 3 bases, the J end by 4 bases, with 15 bases between. This CDR3 is 14 amino acids long. Germline V CDR1 and CDR2: GTSNPN, SVGIG (reference sequence). The chain's CDR3 is CAWRRAGALYGYTF. CDR3 DNA: TGTGCCTGGAGAAGGGCAGGGGCCCTCTATGGCTACACCTTC.

V usage is TRBV6-4 and J usage is TRBJ2-1, with TRBD1 matching 7 bases. The length of the CDR3 is 13 residues. V trimming: 2 bases; J trimming: 6 bases; junction bases outside the gene matches: 1. Germline V gene lookup returns CDR1 MRHNA and CDR2 SNTAGT. The CDR3 nucleotides read TGTGCCAGCAGTGACGACAGGGTCAATGAGCAGTTCTTC. Amino acid sequence: CASSDDRVNEQFF.

This clone was observed a handful of times. V is TRBV2 and J is TRBJ2-5, with TRBD2 matching over 10 bases. The V and J ends lost 5 bases and 2 bases, in that order; junction bases with no gene match: 8. The CDR3 consists of 16 residues. Germline lookup yields CDR1 SNHLY and CDR2 FYNNEI. The CDR3 reads CASSLAGGLKQETQYF. For the CDR3, the DNA is TGTGCCAGCAGTTTAGCGGGGGGCCTAAAGCAAGAGACCCAGTACTTC.